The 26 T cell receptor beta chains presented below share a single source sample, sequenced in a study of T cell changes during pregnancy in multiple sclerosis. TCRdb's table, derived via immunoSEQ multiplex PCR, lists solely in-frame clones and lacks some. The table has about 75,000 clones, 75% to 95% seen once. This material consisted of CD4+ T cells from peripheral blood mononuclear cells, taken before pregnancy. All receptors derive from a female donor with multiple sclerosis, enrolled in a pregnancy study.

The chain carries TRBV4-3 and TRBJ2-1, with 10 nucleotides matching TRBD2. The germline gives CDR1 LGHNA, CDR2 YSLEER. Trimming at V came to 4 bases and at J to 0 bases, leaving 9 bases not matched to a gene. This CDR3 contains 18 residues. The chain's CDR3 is CASSPRTSGDRSYNEQFF. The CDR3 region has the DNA TGCGCCAGCAGCCCAAGAACTAGCGGGGACCGCTCCTACAATGAGCAGTTCTTC.

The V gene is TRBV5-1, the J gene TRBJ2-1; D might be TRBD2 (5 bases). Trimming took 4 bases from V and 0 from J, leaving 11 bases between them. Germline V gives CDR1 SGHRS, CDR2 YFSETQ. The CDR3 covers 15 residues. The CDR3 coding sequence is TGCGCCAGCAGCCCTCTGGGGAGCTCCTACAATGAGCAGTTCTTC. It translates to CASSPLGSSYNEQFF.

DNA for the CDR3: TGTGCCAGCAGCCTCACCGGGACAGAGAACACTGAAGCTTTCTTT. The encoded protein is CASSLTGTENTEAFF. The rearrangement uses TRBV7-8 and TRBJ1-1; 7 nucleotides align to TRBD1. The J segment lost 1 base and the V segment lost 5 bases, leaving 7 bases of the junction unmatched. This CDR3 has 15 residues. Germline loops: CDR1 SGHVS, CDR2 FQNEAQ.

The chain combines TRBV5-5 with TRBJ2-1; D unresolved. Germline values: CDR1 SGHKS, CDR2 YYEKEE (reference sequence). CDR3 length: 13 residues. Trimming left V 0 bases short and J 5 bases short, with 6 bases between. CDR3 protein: CASSLGPDNEQFF. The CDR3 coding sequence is TGTGCCAGCAGCTTGGGTCCAGACAATGAGCAGTTCTTC.

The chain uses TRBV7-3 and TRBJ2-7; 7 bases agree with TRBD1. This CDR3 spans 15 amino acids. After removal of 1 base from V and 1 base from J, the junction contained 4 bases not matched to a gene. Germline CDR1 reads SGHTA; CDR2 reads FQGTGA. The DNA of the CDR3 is TGTGCCAGCAGCTTAAGTCCGGGACAGTCCTACGAGCAGTACTTC. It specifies CASSLSPGQSYEQYF.

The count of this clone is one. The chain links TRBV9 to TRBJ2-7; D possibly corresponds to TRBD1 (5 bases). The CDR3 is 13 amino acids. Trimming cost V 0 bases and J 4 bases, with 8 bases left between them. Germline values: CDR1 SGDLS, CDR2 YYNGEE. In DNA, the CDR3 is TGTGCCAGCAGCGTAGAGGGGCCTTACGAGCAGTACTTC. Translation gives CASSVEGPYEQYF.

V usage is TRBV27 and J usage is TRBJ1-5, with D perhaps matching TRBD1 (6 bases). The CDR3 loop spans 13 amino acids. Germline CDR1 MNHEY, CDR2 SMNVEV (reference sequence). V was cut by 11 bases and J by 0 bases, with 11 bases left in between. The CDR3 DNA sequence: TGTGCCCCCCGGACAGATAGCAATCAGCCCCAGCATTTT. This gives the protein CAPRTDSNQPQHF.

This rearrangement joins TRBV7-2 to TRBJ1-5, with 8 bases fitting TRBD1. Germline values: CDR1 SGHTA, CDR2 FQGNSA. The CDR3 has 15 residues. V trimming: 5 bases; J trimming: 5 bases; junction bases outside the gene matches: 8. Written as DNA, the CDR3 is TGTGCCAGCAGCGCACAACGGGGACAGGATCAGCCCCAGCATTTT. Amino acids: CASSAQRGQDQPQHF.

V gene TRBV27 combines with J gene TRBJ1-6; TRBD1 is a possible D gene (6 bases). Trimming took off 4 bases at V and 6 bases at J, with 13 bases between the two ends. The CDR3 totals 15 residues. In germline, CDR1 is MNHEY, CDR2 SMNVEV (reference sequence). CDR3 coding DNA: TGTGCCAGCAGTTCCCAGGGGATTTCTAATTCACCCCTCCACTTT. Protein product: CASSSQGISNSPLHF.

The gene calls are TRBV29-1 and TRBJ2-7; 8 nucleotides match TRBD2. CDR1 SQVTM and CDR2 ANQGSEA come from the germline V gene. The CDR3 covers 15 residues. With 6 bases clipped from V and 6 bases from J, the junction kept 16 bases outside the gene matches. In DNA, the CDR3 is TGCAGCGTCAAAGAACCGGGAGGGCCGTTCGGCGAGCAGTACTTC. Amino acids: CSVKEPGGPFGEQYF.

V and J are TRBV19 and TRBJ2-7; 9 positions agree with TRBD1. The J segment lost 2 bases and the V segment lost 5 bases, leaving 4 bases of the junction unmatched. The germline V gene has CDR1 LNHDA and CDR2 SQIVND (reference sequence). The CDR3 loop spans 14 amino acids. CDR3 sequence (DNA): TGTGCCAGTAGTCGGGACAGGGAAACCTACGAGCAGTACTTC. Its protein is CASSRDRETYEQYF.

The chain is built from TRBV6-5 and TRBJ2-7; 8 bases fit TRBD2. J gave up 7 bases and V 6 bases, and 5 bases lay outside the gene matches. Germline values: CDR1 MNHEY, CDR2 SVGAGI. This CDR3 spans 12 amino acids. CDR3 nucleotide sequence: TGTGCCAGCAGCAATGGACTAGCAGAGCAGTACTTC. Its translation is CASSNGLAEQYF.

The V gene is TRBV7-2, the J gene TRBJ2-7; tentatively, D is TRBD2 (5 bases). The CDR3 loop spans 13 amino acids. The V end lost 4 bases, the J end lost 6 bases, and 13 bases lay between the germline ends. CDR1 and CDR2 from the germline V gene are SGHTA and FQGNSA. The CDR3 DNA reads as TGTGCCAGCAGCTCCCGTTCGGCGGGCGAGCAGTACTTC. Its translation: CASSSRSAGEQYF.

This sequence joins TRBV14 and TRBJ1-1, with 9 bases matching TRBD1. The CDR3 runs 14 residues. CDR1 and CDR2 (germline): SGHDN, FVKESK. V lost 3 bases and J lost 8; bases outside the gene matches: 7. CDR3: CASSHTGGAAEAFF. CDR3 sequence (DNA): TGTGCCAGCAGCCACACAGGGGGCGCGGCCGAAGCTTTCTTT.

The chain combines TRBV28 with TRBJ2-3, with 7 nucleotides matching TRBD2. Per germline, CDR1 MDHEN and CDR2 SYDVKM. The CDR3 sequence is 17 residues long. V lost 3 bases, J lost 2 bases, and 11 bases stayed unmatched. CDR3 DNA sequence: TGTGCCAGCAGTTTTCTAGGCGGGAGCCCGAACACAGATACGCAGTATTTT. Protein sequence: CASSFLGGSPNTDTQYF.

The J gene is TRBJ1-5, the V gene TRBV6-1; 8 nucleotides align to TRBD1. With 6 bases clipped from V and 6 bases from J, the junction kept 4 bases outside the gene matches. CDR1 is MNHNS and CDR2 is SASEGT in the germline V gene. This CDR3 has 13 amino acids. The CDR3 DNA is TGTGCCAGCAGCGTGACAGGGGTTCAGCCCCAGCATTTT. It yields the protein CASSVTGVQPQHF.

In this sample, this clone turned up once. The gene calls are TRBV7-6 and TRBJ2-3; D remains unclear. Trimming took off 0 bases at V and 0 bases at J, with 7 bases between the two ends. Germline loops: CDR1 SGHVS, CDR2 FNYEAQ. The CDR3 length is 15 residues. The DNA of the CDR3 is TGTGCCAGCAGCTTAGCTCGAACTAGCACAGATACGCAGTATTTT. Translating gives CASSLARTSTDTQYF. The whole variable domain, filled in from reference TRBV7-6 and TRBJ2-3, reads GAGVSQSPRYKVTKRGQDVALRCDPISGHVSLYWYRQALGQGPEFLTYFNYEAQQDKSGLPNDRFSAERPEGSISTLTIQRTEQRDSAMYRCASSLARTSTDTQYFGPGTRLTVL.

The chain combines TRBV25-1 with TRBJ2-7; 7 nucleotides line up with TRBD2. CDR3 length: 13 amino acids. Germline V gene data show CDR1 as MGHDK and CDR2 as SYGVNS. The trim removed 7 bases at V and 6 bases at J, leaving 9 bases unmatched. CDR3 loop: CASTSGGFGEQYF. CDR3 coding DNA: TGTGCCAGCACCTCGGGGGGTTTCGGCGAGCAGTACTTC.

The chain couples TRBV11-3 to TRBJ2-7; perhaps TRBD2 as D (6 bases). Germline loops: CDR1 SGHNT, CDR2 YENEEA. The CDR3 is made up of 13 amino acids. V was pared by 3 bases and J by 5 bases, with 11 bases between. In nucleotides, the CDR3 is TGTGCCAGCAGCTTGGGGACGGGGGACGAGCAGTACTTC. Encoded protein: CASSLGTGDEQYF. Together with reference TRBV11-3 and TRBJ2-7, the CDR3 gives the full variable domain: EAGVVQSPRYKIIEKKQPVAFWCNPISGHNTLYWYLQNLGQGPELLIRYENEEAVDDSQLPKDRFSAERLKGVDSTLKIQPAELGDSAVYLCASSLGTGDEQYFGPGTRLTVT.

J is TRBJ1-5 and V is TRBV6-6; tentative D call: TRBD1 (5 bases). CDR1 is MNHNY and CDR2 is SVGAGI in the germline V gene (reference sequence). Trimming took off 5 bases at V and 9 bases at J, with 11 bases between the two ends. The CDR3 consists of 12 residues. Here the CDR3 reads CASSPLGGPQHF. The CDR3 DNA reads TGTGCCAGCAGTCCCCTCGGGGGGCCCCAGCATTTT.

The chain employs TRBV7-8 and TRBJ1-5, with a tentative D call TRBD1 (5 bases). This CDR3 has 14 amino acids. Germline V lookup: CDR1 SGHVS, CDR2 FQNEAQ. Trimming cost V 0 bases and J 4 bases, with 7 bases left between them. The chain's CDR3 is CASSLAPGNQPQHF. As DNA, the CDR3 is TGTGCCAGCAGCTTAGCGCCAGGGAATCAGCCCCAGCATTTT.

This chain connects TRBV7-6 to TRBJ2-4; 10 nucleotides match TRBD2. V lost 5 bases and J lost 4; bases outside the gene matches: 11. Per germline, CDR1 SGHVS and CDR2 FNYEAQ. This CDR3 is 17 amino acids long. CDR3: CASSPRPGSGRKNIQYF. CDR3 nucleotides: TGTGCCAGCAGCCCCCGCCCGGGTAGCGGGAGGAAAAACATTCAGTACTTC.

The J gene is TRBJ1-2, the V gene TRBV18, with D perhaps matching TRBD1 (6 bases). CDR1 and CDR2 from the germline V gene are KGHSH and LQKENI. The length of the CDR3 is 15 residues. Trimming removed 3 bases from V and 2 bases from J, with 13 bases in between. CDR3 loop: CASSPIQGENYGYTF. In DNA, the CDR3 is TGTGCCAGCTCACCTATACAGGGAGAAAACTATGGCTACACCTTC. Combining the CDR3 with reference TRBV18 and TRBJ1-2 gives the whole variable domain NAGVMQNPRHLVRRRGQEARLRCSPMKGHSHVYWYRQLPEEGLKFMVYLQKENIIDESGMPKERFSAEFPKEGPSILRIQQVVRGDSAAYFCASSPIQGENYGYTFGSGTRLTVV.

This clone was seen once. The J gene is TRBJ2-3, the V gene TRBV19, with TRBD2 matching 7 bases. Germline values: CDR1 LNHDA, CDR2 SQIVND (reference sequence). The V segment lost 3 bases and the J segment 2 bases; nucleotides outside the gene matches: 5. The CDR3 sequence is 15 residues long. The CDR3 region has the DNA TGTGCCAGTAGTATCGGGAGGTCTGACACAGATACGCAGTATTTT. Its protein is CASSIGRSDTDTQYF.

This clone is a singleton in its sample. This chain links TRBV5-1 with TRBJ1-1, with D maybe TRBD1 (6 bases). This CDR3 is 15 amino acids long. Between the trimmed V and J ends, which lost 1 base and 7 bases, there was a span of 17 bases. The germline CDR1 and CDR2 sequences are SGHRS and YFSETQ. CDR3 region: CASSLPRQGPSEAFF. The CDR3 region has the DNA TGCGCCAGCAGCTTGCCGCGGCAGGGGCCAAGTGAAGCTTTCTTT.

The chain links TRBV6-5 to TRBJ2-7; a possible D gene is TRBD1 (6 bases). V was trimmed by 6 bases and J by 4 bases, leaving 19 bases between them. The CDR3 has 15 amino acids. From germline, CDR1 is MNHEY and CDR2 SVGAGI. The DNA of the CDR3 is TGTGCCAGCAGAAGCCCGGGACATACTCTTTACGAGCAGTACTTC. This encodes CASRSPGHTLYEQYF.